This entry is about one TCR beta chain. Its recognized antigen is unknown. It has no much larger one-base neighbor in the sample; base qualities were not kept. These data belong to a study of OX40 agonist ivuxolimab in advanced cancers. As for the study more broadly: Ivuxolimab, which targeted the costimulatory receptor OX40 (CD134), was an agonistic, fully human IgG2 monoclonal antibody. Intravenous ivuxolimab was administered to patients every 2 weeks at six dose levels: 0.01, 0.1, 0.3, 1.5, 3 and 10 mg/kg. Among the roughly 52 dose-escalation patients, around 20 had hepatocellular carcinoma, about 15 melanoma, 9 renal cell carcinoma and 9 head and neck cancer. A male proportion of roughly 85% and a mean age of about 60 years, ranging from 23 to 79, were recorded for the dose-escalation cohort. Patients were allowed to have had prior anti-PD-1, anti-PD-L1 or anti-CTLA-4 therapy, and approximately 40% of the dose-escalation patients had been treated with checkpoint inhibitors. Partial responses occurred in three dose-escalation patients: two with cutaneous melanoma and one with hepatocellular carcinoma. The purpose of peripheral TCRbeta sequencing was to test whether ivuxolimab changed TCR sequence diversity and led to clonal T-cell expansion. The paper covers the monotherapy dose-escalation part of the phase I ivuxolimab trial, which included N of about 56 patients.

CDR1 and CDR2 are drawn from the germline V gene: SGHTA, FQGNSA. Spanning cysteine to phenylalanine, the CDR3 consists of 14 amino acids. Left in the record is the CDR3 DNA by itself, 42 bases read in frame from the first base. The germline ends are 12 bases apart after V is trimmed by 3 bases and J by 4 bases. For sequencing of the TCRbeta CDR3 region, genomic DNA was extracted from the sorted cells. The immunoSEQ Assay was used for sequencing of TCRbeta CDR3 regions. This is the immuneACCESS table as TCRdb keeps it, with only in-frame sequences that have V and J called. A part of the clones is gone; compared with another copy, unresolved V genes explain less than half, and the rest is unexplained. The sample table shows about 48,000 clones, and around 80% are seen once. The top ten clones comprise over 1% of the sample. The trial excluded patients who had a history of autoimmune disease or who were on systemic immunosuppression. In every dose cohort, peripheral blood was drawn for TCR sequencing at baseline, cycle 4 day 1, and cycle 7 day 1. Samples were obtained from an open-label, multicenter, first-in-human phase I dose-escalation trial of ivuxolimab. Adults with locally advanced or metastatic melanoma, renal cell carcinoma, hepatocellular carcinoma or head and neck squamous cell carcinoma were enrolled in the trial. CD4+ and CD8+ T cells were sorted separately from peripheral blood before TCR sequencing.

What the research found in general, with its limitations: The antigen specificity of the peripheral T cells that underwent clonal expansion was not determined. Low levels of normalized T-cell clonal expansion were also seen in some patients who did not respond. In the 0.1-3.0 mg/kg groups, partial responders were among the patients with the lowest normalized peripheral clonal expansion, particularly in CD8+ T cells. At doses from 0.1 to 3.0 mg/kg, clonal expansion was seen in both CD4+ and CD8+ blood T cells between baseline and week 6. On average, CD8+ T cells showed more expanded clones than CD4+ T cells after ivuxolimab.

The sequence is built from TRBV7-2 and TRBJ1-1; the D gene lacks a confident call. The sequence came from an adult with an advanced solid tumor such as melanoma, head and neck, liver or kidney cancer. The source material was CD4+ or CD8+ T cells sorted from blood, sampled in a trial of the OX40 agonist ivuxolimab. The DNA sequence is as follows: TGTGCCAGCAGCTTTGCCCCGAGGCGCACTGAAGCTTTCTTT. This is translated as CASSFAPRRTEAFF.